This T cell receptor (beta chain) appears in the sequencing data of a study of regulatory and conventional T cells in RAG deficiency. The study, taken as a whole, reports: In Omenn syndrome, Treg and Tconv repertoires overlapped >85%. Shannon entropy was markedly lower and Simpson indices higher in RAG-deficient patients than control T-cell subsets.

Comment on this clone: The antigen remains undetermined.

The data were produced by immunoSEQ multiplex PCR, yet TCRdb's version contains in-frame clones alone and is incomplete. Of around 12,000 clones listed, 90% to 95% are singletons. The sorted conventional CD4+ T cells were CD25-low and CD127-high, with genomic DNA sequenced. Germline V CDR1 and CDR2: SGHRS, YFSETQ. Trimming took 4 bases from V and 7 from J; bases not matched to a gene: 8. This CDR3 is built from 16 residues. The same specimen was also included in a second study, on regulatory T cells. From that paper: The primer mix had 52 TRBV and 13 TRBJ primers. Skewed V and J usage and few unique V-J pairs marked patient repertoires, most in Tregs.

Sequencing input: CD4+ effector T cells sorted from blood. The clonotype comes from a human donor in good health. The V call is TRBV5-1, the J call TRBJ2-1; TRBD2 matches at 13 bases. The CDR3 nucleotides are TGCGCCAGCAGCCTTCCGGGACTAGCGGGATCAAATGAGCAGTTCTTC. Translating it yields CASSLPGLAGSNEQFF.